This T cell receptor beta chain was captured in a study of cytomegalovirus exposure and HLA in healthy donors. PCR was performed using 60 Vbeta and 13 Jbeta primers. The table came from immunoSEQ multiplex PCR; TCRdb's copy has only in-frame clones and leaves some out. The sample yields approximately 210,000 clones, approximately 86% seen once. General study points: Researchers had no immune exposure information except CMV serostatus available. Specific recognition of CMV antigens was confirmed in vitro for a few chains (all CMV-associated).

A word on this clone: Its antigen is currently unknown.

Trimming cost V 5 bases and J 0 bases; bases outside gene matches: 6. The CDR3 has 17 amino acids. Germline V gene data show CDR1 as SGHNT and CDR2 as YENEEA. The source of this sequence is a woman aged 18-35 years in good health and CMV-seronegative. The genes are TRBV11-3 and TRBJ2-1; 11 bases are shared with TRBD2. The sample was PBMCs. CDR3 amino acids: CASSTRTSGPSYNEQFF. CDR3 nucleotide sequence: TGTGCCAGCAGCACACGGACTAGCGGGCCCTCCTACAATGAGCAGTTCTTC.